Included here is one TCR beta chain sequence, with context. The sample originates from a study of OX40 agonist ivuxolimab in advanced cancers. Across the whole study: Patients in the trial were receiving intravenous ivuxolimab every 2 weeks, at doses of 0.01 to 10 mg/kg. Partial responses were achieved by three patients, one with hepatocellular carcinoma and two with cutaneous melanoma.

Germline-derived CDR1 and CDR2 are SNHLY and FYNNEI. The CDR3 contains 13 residues. V lost 6 bases and J 0 bases, leaving 8 bases between the germline ends. Measured with immunoSEQ multiplex PCR; TCRdb has only the in-frame clones, and not every one. The profile shows 62,000 or so clones, 85% of them singletons. Material: CD4+ or CD8+ T cells sorted from blood, obtained in a trial of the OX40 agonist ivuxolimab. The TCR originated in an adult with an advanced solid tumor such as melanoma, head and neck, liver or kidney cancer. The chain joins TRBV2 to TRBJ2-5; possible D gene TRBD1, 5 bases. The CDR3: CASRARDQETQYF. Here the CDR3 DNA reads TGTGCCAGCAGGGCCAGGGACCAAGAGACCCAGTACTTC.